This T cell receptor (beta chain) was identified during a study of beta chain features in type 1 diabetes. Study-wide results and caveats: Cells that show high TCR expression could be over-represented by cDNA sequencing. The naive, central memory and Treg TCRB repertoires of patients appeared to be more similar to one another than those of healthy donors.

cDNA synthesis used the whole RNA isolate, giving expressed TCRB sequences. Data came from immunoSEQ multiplex PCR; TCRdb stores just in-frame clones and leaves some out. The data contain roughly 380,000 clones, around 20% of them singletons. As for this clone: What it recognizes is unknown.

Purity of each sorted population was above 95%. V was clipped by 4 bases and J by 1 base; unmatched bases: 6. CDR1 is SGHNT, CDR2 YYREEE, per germline (reference sequence). CDR3 length: 18 residues. V usage is TRBV5-4 and J usage is TRBJ2-2, with TRBD2 identical over 14 bases. The receptor was derived from a woman aged 18-29 years in good health. Specimen: naive CD4+ T cells from blood. The CDR3 coding sequence is TGTGCCAGCAGCCCGACTAGCGGGAGGGCCCGGAACACCGGGGAGCTGTTTTTT. The encoded protein is CASSPTSGRARNTGELFF. Together with reference TRBV5-4 and TRBJ2-2, the CDR3 gives the full variable domain: ETGVTQSPTHLIKTRGQQVTLRCSSQSGHNTVSWYQQALGQGPQFIFQYYREEENGRGNFPPRFSGLQFPNYSSELNVNALELDDSALYLCASSPTSGRARNTGELFFGEGSRLTVL.